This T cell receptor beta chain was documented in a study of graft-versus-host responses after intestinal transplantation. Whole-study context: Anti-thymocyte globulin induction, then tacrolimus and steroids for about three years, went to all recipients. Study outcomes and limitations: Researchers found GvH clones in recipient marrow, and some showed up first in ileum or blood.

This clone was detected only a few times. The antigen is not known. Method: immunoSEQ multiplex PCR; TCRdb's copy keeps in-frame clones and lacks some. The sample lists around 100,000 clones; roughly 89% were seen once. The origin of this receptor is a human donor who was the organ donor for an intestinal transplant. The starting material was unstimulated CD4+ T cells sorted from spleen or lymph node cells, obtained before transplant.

CDR3 protein: CASRKTGDSYEQYF. CDR3 coding DNA: TGTGCCAGTAGGAAAACAGGGGACTCCTACGAGCAGTACTTC. V is TRBV19 and J is TRBJ2-7, with TRBD1 matching 7 bases. The germline V gene has CDR1 LNHDA and CDR2 SQIVND (reference sequence). The CDR3 has 14 residues. V shed 6 bases, J shed 0 bases, and the junction held 5 bases outside the gene matches.